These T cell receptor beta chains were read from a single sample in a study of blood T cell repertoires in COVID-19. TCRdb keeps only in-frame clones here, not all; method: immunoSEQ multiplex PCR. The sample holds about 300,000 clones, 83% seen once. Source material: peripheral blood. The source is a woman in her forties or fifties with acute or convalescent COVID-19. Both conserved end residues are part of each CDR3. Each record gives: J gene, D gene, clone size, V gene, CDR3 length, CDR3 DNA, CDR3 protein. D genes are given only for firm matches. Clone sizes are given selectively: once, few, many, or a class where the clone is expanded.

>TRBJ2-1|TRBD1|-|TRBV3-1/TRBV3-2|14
TGTGCCAGCAGCCATCTACAGGGGAACAATGAGCAGTTCTTC
CASSHLQGNNEQFF
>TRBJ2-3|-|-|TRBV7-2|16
TGTGCCAGCAGCTTAGGGGGGGAGTCTAGCACAGATACGCAGTATTTT
CASSLGGESSTDTQYF
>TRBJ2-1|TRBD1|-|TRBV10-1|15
TGCGCCAGCAGTGGAGGGCAGGGGGCTTACAATGAGCAGTTCTTC
CASSGGQGAYNEQFF
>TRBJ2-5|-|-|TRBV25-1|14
TGTGCCAGCAGTGCCTTCCAGGGGAGAGAGACCCAGTACTTC
CASSAFQGRETQYF
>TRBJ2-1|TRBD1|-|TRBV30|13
TGTGCCTGGAGTCCTAACAGGGGACGCGAGCAGTTCTTC
CAWSPNRGREQFF
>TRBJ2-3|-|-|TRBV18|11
TGTGCCAGCTTTGGGGCGGATACGCAGTATTTT
CASFGADTQYF
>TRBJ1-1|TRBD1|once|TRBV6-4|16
TGTGCCAGCAGTGAATCCCCGGGACAGGGGGACACTGAAGCTTTCTTT
CASSESPGQGDTEAFF
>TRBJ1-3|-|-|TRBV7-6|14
TGTGCCAGCAGCGGCACAGGCTCTGGAAACACCATATATTTT
CASSGTGSGNTIYF
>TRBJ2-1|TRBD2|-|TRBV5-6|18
TGTGCCAGCAGCTTGGGAGTAGCGGGGGCGAGCTCCTACAATGAGCAGTTCTTC
CASSLGVAGASSYNEQFF
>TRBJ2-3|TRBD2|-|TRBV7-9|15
TGTGCCAGCAGCTTAGACGGACTAGCAGGAGATACGCAGTATTTT
CASSLDGLAGDTQYF
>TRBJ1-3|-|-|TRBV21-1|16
TGTGCCAGCAGCAAACTTCACAGGGCCAAAGGAAACACCATATATTTT
CASSKLHRAKGNTIYF
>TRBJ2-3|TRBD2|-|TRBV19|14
TGTGCCAGTAGTCCGGGGGGGGGAACAGATACGCAGTATTTT
CASSPGGGTDTQYF
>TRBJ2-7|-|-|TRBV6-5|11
TGTGCCAGCAGTTACCAGGGCAAGCAGTACTTC
CASSYQGKQYF
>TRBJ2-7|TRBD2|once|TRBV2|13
TGTGCCAGCAGTGCCCCTAGCGGGATCCTAAGGTACTTC
CASSAPSGILRYF
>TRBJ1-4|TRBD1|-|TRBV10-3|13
TGTGCCATCAGGACAGGGTTAGATGAAAAACTGTTTTTT
CAIRTGLDEKLFF
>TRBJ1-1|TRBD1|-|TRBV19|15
TGTGCCAGTATCCAGACAGGGGTGATGAACACTGAAGCTTTCTTT
CASIQTGVMNTEAFF
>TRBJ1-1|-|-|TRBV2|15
TGTGCCAGCAGTGAACCCACAGGGCACTGGGGTGAAGCTTTCTTT
CASSEPTGHWGEAFF
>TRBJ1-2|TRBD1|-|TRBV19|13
TGTGCCAGTACCCTAAGGGACAGGGATGGCTACACCTTC
CASTLRDRDGYTF
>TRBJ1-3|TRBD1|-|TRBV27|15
TGTGCCAGCAGTTTAACAGGGGGCGACGGAAACACCATATATTTT
CASSLTGGDGNTIYF
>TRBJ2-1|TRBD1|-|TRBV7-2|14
TGTGCCAGCACCTCACAGGGGTGGGTTAATGAGCAGTTCTTC
CASTSQGWVNEQFF
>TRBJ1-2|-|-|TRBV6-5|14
TGTGCCAGCAGCGAGAGGCGCGCCGACTATGGCTACACCTTC
CASSERRADYGYTF
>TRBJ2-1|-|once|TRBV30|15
TGTGCCTGGAGTAGGATAGCGAAGTCCTACAATGAGCAGTTCTTC
CAWSRIAKSYNEQFF
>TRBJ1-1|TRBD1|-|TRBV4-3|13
TGCGCCAGCAGCCATTGGGACAGAGACGAAGCTTTCTTT
CASSHWDRDEAFF
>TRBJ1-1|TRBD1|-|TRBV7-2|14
TGTGCCAGCAGCTTGAGGGGGCCGAACACTGAAGCTTTCTTT
CASSLRGPNTEAFF
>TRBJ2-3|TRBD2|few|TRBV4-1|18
TGCGCCAGCAGCCAGGGTCTAGCGGGGGCCACTAGCACAGATACGCAGTATTTT
CASSQGLAGATSTDTQYF
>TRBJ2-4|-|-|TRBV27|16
TGTGCCAGCACCCCACACAGGGATCAGGCCAAAAACATTCAGTACTTC
CASTPHRDQAKNIQYF
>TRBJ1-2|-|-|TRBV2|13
TGTGCCAGCAGTGCGGTGACCGGGGGACGCTACACCTTC
CASSAVTGGRYTF
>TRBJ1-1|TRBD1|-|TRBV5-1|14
TGCGCCAGCAGTACAGGGGCGACGGACACTGAAGCTTTCTTT
CASSTGATDTEAFF
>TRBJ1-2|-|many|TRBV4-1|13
TGCGCCAGCAGCCTGACAGGACCATATGGCTACACCTTC
CASSLTGPYGYTF
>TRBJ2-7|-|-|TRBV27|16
TGTGCCAGCAGTTTATCCCAGGGACTGGTCTCCTACGAGCAGTACTTC
CASSLSQGLVSYEQYF
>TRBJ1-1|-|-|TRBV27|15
TGTGCCAGCAGTTTGGTGGGGGCCCTGAACACTGAAGCTTTCTTT
CASSLVGALNTEAFF
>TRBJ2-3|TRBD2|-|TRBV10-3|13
TGTGCCATCAGTGACGGGGGGGCAGATACGCAGTATTTT
CAISDGGADTQYF
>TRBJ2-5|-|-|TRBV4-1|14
TGCGCCAGCAGCCAAGCCAGGATGGAAGAGACCCAGTACTTC
CASSQARMEETQYF
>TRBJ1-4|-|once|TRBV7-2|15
TGTGCCAGCAGCTTAGTGGGGGGAGCTAATGAAAAACTGTTTTTT
CASSLVGGANEKLFF
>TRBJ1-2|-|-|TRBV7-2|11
TGTGCCAGCGCCCGGGTCCTAGACTACACCTTC
CASARVLDYTF
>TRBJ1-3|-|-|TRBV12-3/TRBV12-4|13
TGTGCCAGCAGTACGGTCTCTGGAAACACCATATATTTT
CASSTVSGNTIYF
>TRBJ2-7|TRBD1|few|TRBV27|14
TGTGCCAGCTCCCTTAGGGACAGTCTAACCGAGCAGTACTTC
CASSLRDSLTEQYF
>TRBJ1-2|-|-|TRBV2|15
TGTGCCAGCAGTGAATTGGGGGGTACGGACTATGGCTACACCTTC
CASSELGGTDYGYTF
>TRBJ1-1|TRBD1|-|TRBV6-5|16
TGTGCCAGCAGTTACTCGACCGGACAGGGAAGGACTGAAGCTTTCTTT
CASSYSTGQGRTEAFF
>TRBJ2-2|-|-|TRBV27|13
TGTGCCAGCAGTTTCTCCGTCGCCGGGGAGCTGTTTTTT
CASSFSVAGELFF
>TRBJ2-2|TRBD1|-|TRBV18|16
TGTGCCAGCTCACCACGGACAGGGGAGAATCCCGGGGAGCTGTTTTTT
CASSPRTGENPGELFF
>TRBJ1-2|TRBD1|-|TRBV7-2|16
TGTGCCAGCAGCTTAGGAGTACCTCAGGGGGGCTATGGCTACACCTTC
CASSLGVPQGGYGYTF
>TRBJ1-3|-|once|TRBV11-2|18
TGTGCCAGCAGCTTAGATAGCCCCCTCGCCACCTCTGGAAACACCATATATTTT
CASSLDSPLATSGNTIYF
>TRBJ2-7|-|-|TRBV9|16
TGTGCCAGCAGCTCGGGACGGGACTCCTACTCCTACGAGCAGTACTTC
CASSSGRDSYSYEQYF
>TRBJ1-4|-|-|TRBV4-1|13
TGCGCCAGCAGCCAAGCGAGGGATGAAAAACTGTTTTTT
CASSQARDEKLFF
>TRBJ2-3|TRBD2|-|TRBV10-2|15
TGCGCCAGCAGTCGGGCGGGGGGGAGCGCAGATACGCAGTATTTT
CASSRAGGSADTQYF
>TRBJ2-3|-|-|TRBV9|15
TGTGCCAGCAGCAAAAGGGGGGGGGACACAGATACGCAGTATTTT
CASSKRGGDTDTQYF
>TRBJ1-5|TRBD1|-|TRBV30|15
TGTGCCTGGAGCGTGCCGGGACAGGGGGAGCAGCCCCAGCATTTT
CAWSVPGQGEQPQHF
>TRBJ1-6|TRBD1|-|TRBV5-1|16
TGCGCCAGCAGCTTGGTGGGGACAGGGGATAATTCACCCCTCCACTTT
CASSLVGTGDNSPLHF
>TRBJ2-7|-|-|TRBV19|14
TGTGCCAGTAGCAGGGGGGACTCGGGAGGGGAGCAGTACTTC
CASSRGDSGGEQYF
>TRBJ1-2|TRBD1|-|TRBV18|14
TGTGCCAGCTCCGGACAGGGGGAGGACTATGGCTACACCTTC
CASSGQGEDYGYTF
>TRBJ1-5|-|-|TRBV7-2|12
TGTGCCAGCAGCCCCCCGGGTCAGCCCCAGCATTTT
CASSPPGQPQHF
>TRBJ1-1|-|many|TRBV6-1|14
TGTGCCAGCAGTGAAGGTAGACGGGGGACTGAAGCTTTCTTT
CASSEGRRGTEAFF
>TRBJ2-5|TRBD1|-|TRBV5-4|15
TGTGCCAGCTCTCCCTCCCAGACAGGGCGAGAGACCCAGTACTTC
CASSPSQTGRETQYF
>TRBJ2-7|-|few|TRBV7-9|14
TGTGCCAGCAGCCCGGGCGGAGGGACCTACGAGCAGTACTTC
CASSPGGGTYEQYF
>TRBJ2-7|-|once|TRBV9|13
TGTGCCAGCAGCTTCCGACAGAACTACGAGCAGTACTTC
CASSFRQNYEQYF
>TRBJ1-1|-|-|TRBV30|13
TGTGCCTGGAGTGCCCCCGGGACATATGAAGCTTTCTTT
CAWSAPGTYEAFF
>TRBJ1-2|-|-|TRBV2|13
TGTGCCAGCAGTGATAGGACAGCCTATGGCTACACCTTC
CASSDRTAYGYTF
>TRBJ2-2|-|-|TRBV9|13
TGTGCCAGCAATGAGGGAGGAGGCGGGGAGCTGTTTTTT
CASNEGGGGELFF